This T cell receptor beta chain was identified in a study of response to subunit inactivated influenza vaccine. Germline values: CDR1 SNHLY, CDR2 FYNNEI. The CDR3 spans 13 residues. J gave up 0 bases and V 7 bases, and 3 bases lay outside the gene matches. TCRdb analysed the RT-PCR reads with MiXCR anew, one entry per CDR3 protein. The sample holds around 490,000 distinct CDR3 sequences, approximately 7.7% seen once. The receptor comes from a man between 50 and 75 years old who received an inactivated influenza vaccine. V is TRBV2 and J is TRBJ2-7; TRBD1 agrees at 7 bases. The sample in question was PBMCs from blood, obtained about 24 months after vaccination. In DNA form, the CDR3 reads TGTGCCAGCAACCGGGACAGCTCCTACGAGCAGTACTTC. It translates to CASNRDSSYEQYF.